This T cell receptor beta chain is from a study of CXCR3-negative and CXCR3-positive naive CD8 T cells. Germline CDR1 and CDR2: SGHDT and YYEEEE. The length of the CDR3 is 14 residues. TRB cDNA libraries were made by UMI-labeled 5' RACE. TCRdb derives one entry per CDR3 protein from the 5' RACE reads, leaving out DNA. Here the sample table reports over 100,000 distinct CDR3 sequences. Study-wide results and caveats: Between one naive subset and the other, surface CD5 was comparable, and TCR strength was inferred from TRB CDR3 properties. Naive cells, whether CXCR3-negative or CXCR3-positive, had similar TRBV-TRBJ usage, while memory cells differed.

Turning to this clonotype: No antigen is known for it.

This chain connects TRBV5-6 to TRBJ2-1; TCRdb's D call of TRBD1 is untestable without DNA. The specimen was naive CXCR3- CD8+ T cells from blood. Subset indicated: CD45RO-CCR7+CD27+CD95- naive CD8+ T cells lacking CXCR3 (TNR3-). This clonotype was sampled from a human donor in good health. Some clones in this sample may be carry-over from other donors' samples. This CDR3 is CASSLPRFRGEQFF.